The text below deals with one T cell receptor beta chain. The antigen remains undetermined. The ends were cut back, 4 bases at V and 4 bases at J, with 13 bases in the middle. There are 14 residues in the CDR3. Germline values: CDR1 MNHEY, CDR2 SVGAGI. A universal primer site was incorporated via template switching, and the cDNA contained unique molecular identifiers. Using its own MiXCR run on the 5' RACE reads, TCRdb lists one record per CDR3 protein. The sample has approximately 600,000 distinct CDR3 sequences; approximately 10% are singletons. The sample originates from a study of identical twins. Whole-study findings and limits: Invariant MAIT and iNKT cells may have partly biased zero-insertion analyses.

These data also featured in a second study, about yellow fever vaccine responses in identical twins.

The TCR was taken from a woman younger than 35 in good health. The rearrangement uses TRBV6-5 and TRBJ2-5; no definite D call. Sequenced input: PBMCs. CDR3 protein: CASSFTPSRETQYF. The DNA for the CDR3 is TGTGCCAGCAGTTTCACACCCTCGCGAGAGACCCAGTACTTC.